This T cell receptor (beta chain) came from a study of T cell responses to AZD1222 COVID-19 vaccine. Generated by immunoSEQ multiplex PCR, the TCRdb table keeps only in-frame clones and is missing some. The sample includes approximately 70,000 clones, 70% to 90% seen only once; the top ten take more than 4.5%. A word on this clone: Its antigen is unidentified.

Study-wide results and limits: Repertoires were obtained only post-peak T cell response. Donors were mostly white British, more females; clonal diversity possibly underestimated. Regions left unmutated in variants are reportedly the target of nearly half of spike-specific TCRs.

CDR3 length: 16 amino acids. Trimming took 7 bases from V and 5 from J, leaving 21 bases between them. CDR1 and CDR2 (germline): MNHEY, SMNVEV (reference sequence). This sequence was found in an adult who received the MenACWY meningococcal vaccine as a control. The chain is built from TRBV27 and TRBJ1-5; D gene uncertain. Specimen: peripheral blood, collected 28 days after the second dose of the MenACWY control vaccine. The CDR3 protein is CASNPPHGLRDQPQHF. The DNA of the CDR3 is TGTGCCAGCAACCCGCCCCACGGTTTAAGGGATCAGCCCCAGCATTTT.